This T cell receptor (beta chain) appears in the sequencing data of a study of blood T cell repertoires in COVID-19. Study overall: The origin of the acute and convalescent COVID-19 samples was the United States, Italy and Spain. T cells, B-cell-depleted T cells, or PBMCs provided the cDNA or gDNA that served as material.

V was cut by 6 bases and J by 0 bases, with 13 bases left in between. The CDR3 is 14 amino acids. Germline values: CDR1 SGHRS, CDR2 YFSETQ. In the original processing: Estimates of nucleated cell counts were drawn from the amplification of reference gene primers. Measured with immunoSEQ multiplex PCR; TCRdb has only the in-frame clones, and not every one. The V and J calls and clone size were taken over from that table, and D and trimming were inferred from the DNA. The table has over 130,000 clones, 88% seen once; the top ten hold approximately 2.4%. One Seattle source followed patients from active infection through their disease course.

The gene calls are TRBV5-1 and TRBJ2-7; D is possibly TRBD1 (6 bases). The sequencing sample was made of peripheral blood. This sequence was found in a human donor with COVID-19, enrolled during active disease. The donor label of this sample is uncertain. The CDR3, as DNA: TGCGCCAGCAAACTTATGGACAGCTCCTACGAGCAGTACTTC. The encoded protein is CASKLMDSSYEQYF.